The clone carrying this T cell receptor beta chain was counted between two and nine times. The data were taken from a study of identical twins. Each CDR3 protein is one row after TCRdb ran MiXCR on the 5' RACE reads. The table has about 720,000 distinct CDR3 sequences, 15% to 20% seen once. CDR3 size: 16 residues. CDR1 and CDR2 (germline): SEHNR, FQNEAQ (reference sequence). J gave up 1 base and V 5 bases, and 9 bases lay outside the gene matches. The sample was also reused in another study, on T cells expressing NK-cell markers. According to that study: Beta-chain profiling covered CD3+CD56+NKG2C+, CD3+CD56+NKG2C- and CD3+CD56-NKG2C+ sorted subsets.

The sample taken for sequencing was PBMCs. This TCR derives from a woman between 18 and 29 years old in good health. V usage is TRBV7-9 and J usage is TRBJ1-1; TRBD1 matches 8 bases. In nucleotides, the CDR3 is TGTGCCAGCAGCCAACACGCCGGGACAGGGAACACTGAAGCTTTCTTT. It yields the protein CASSQHAGTGNTEAFF. Variable domain in full (rest from reference TRBV7-9 and TRBJ1-1): DTGVSQNPRHKITKRGQNVTFRCDPISEHNRLYWYRQTLGQGPEFLTYFQNEAQLEKSRLLSDRFSAERPKGSFSTLEIQRTEQGDSAMYLCASSQHAGTGNTEAFFGQGTRLTVV.